This T cell receptor beta chain was recovered during a study of shared clonotypes between healthy human individuals. Looking at the study overall: Researchers assigned three CD4 naive, three CD4 memory, two CD8 naive and one CD8 memory plate to each donor.

Between the trimmed V and J ends, which lost 1 base and 14 bases, there was a span of 10 bases. The V gene's germline CDR1 is DFQATT and CDR2 SNEGSKA (reference sequence). The length of the CDR3 is 10 residues. Repertoires were generated with immunoSEQ multiplex PCR, while TCRdb's copy carries only in-frame clones and drops some. The sample has a few million clones; approximately 92% are singletons. The chain couples TRBV20-1 to TRBJ2-3, with no clear D. The clonotype comes from a man between 18 and 35 years old in good health. Input material: naive CD4+ T cells sorted from blood. This sample's subset: CD45RA+ positively selected. CDR3 sequence: CSARATRVYF. The CDR3 nucleotides read TGCAGTGCTAGAGCTACTCGTGTGTATTTT.